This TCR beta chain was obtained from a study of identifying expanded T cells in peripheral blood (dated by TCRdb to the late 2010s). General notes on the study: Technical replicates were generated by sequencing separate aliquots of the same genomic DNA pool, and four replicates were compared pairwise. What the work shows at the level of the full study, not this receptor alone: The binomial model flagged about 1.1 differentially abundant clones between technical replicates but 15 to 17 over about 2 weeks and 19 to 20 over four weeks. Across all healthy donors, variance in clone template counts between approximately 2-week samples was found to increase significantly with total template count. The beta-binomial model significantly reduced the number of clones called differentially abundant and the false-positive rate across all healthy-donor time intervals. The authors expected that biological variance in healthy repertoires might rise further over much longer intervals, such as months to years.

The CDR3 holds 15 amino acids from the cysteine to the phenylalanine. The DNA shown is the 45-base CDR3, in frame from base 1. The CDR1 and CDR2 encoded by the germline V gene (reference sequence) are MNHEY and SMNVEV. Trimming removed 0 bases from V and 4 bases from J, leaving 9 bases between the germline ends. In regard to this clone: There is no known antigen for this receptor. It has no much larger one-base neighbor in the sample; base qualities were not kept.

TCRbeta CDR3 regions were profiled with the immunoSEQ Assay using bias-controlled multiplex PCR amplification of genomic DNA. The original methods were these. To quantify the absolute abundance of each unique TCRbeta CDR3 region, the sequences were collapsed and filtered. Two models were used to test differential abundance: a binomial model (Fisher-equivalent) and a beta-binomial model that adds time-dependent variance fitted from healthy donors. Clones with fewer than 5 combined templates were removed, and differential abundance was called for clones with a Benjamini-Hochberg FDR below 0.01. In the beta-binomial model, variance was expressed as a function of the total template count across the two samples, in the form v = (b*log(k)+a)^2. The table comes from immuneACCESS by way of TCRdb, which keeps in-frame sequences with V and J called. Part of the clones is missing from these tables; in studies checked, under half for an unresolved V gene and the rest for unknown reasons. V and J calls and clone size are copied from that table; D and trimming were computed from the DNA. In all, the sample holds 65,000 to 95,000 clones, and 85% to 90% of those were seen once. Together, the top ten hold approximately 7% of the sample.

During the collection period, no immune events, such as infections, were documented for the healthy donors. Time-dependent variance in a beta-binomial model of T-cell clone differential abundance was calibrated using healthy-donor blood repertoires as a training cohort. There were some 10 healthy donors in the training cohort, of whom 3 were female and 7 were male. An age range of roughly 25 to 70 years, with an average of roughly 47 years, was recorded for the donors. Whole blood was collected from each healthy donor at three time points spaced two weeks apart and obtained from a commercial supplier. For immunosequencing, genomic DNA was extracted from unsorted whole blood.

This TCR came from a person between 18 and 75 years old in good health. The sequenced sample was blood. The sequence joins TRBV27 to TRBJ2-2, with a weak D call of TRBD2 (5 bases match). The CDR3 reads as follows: CASSLSRRGTGELFF. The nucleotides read TGTGCCAGCAGTTTATCCCGACGGGGCACCGGGGAGCTGTTTTTT.